These T cell receptor beta chains were read from a single sample in a study of lymphopenia after photon versus proton radiotherapy. Clones were read by immunoSEQ multiplex PCR, and TCRdb kept only the in-frame ones, dropping some. This sample has tens of thousands of clones, with 80% to 95% found just once. The source material was peripheral blood, sampled from a patient treated with photon-based radiotherapy. The origin of the receptors is a man between 60 and 75 years old with cholangiocarcinoma. The CDR3 runs from the conserved cysteine through the conserved F or W. Each record gives: D gene, J gene, V gene, clone size, CDR3 protein, CDR3 DNA. D genes are given only for firm matches. The size field is filled for only some rows; it gives once, few, many or a size class.

D: NA
J: TRBJ1-1
V: TRBV18
size: NA
CDR3: CASYRDAAPEGTEAFF
DNA: TGTGCCAGCTACAGGGATGCCGCCCCGGAAGGAACTGAAGCTTTCTTT

D: NA
J: TRBJ1-1
V: TRBV7-3
size: NA
CDR3: CASSLGPTGLATEAFF
DNA: TGTGCCAGCAGCTTAGGACCTACAGGTTTAGCCACTGAAGCTTTCTTT

D: NA
J: TRBJ2-7
V: TRBV7-2
size: NA
CDR3: CASSLALGPYEQYF
DNA: TGTGCCAGCAGCTTAGCGCTAGGGCCCTACGAGCAGTACTTC

D: NA
J: TRBJ1-1
V: TRBV5-1
size: once
CDR3: CASSFDRRSSQAFF
DNA: TGCGCCAGCAGCTTTGATCGACGGTCTTCGCAAGCTTTCTTT

D: NA
J: TRBJ2-5
V: TRBV5-1
size: NA
CDR3: CASSLEASFQETQYF
DNA: TGCGCCAGCAGCTTGGAGGCCAGTTTCCAAGAGACCCAGTACTTC

D: NA
J: TRBJ1-1
V: TRBV7-2
size: once
CDR3: CASSLYQDSANEAFF
DNA: TGTGCCAGCAGCCTATACCAGGACAGCGCAAATGAAGCTTTCTTT

D: NA
J: TRBJ1-5
V: TRBV28
size: once
CDR3: CASSFGGGFSQPQHF
DNA: TGTGCCAGCAGTTTTGGGGGCGGATTTAGTCAGCCCCAGCATTTT

D: NA
J: TRBJ2-1
V: TRBV7-9
size: NA
CDR3: CASSLGVSGERENNEQFF
DNA: TGTGCCAGCAGCTTAGGGGTTTCAGGGGAACGTGAAAACAATGAGCAGTTCTTC

D: TRBD1
J: TRBJ1-2
V: TRBV7-2
size: NA
CDR3: CASSQGQAYGYTF
DNA: TGTGCCAGCAGCCAGGGACAGGCTTATGGCTACACCTTC

D: TRBD1
J: TRBJ1-4
V: TRBV5-1
size: NA
CDR3: CASSFGQGSEKLFF
DNA: TGCGCCAGCAGCTTCGGACAGGGATCTGAAAAACTGTTTTTT

D: NA
J: TRBJ1-1
V: TRBV27
size: NA
CDR3: CASSLGRRGTEAFF
DNA: TGTGCCAGCAGTTTGGGACGACGGGGGACTGAAGCTTTCTTT

D: TRBD2
J: TRBJ2-1
V: TRBV19
size: NA
CDR3: CASSLPGRGAGRPQFF
DNA: TGTGCCAGTAGTCTCCCCGGGAGGGGGGCGGGGCGACCCCAATTCTTC

D: NA
J: TRBJ1-2
V: TRBV7-8
size: NA
CDR3: CASSLARAGDGYTF
DNA: TGTGCCAGCAGCTTAGCGAGGGCAGGGGATGGCTACACCTTC

D: TRBD1
J: TRBJ1-4
V: TRBV4-3
size: NA
CDR3: CASSPDRGMNEKLFF
DNA: TGCGCCAGCAGCCCGGACAGGGGTATGAATGAAAAACTGTTTTTT

D: NA
J: TRBJ2-2
V: TRBV18
size: NA
CDR3: CASSPQSGVHTGELFF
DNA: TGTGCCAGCTCACCACAATCGGGGGTTCACACCGGGGAGCTGTTTTTT

D: NA
J: TRBJ1-1
V: TRBV7-9
size: few
CDR3: CASSFTVNTEAFF
DNA: TGTGCCAGCAGCTTCACTGTGAACACTGAAGCTTTCTTT

D: NA
J: TRBJ2-7
V: TRBV2
size: NA
CDR3: CASRRTNPGEQYF
DNA: TGTGCCAGCAGGAGGACCAATCCGGGGGAGCAGTACTTC

D: NA
J: TRBJ2-5
V: TRBV19
size: few
CDR3: CASSGRPGGSQYF
DNA: TGTGCCAGTAGTGGGCGGCCAGGGGGGAGCCAGTACTTC

D: NA
J: TRBJ1-1
V: TRBV6-5
size: NA
CDR3: CASSPGGGTEAFF
DNA: TGTGCCAGCAGTCCTGGGGGGGGCACTGAAGCTTTCTTT

D: TRBD2
J: TRBJ2-1
V: TRBV10-1
size: NA
CDR3: CASSDSGTSGFNEQFF
DNA: TGCGCCAGCAGTGACTCCGGGACTAGCGGGTTCAATGAGCAGTTCTTC

D: NA
J: TRBJ1-1
V: TRBV16
size: NA
CDR3: CASSQSGGVPEAFF
DNA: TGTGCCAGCAGCCAATCCGGGGGGGTCCCTGAAGCTTTCTTT

D: NA
J: TRBJ2-1
V: TRBV14
size: NA
CDR3: CASSPPLDSFEQFF
DNA: TGTGCCAGCAGCCCACCCTTAGACTCCTTTGAGCAGTTCTTC

D: TRBD1
J: TRBJ2-1
V: TRBV10-3
size: NA
CDR3: CATGDRENEQFF
DNA: TGTGCCACCGGGGACAGGGAAAATGAGCAGTTCTTC

D: TRBD1
J: TRBJ2-3
V: TRBV7-2
size: NA
CDR3: CASSLGQGTDTQYF
DNA: TGTGCCAGCAGCTTGGGACAGGGGACAGATACGCAGTATTTT

D: TRBD1
J: TRBJ1-5
V: TRBV10-2
size: NA
CDR3: CASSPTGGNQPQHF
DNA: TGCGCCAGCAGTCCAACAGGGGGCAATCAGCCCCAGCATTTT

D: TRBD1
J: TRBJ2-5
V: TRBV7-9
size: NA
CDR3: CASSLIQGQGETQYF
DNA: TGTGCCAGCAGCTTAATCCAGGGACAGGGAGAGACCCAGTACTTC

D: NA
J: TRBJ2-1
V: TRBV7-2
size: NA
CDR3: CASSYMVVLYYNEQFF
DNA: TGTGCCAGCAGCTACATGGTAGTACTCTATTACAATGAGCAGTTCTTC

D: TRBD1
J: TRBJ1-1
V: TRBV5-1
size: NA
CDR3: CASSLEGQGNTEAFF
DNA: TGCGCCAGCAGCTTGGAGGGACAGGGGAACACTGAAGCTTTCTTT

D: NA
J: TRBJ1-1
V: TRBV6-4
size: NA
CDR3: CASSADGVNTEAFF
DNA: TGTGCCAGCAGTGCCGACGGAGTGAACACTGAAGCTTTCTTT

D: NA
J: TRBJ2-6
V: TRBV9
size: once
CDR3: CASSPRGGANVLTF
DNA: TGTGCCAGCAGCCCTCGGGGCGGGGCCAACGTCCTGACTTTC

D: NA
J: TRBJ2-4
V: TRBV7-9
size: NA
CDR3: CASSFFQGSKNIQYF
DNA: TGTGCCAGCAGCTTCTTTCAGGGATCCAAAAACATTCAGTACTTC

D: NA
J: TRBJ2-7
V: TRBV28
size: NA
CDR3: CASSLFDREQYF
DNA: TGTGCCAGCAGTTTATTCGACAGAGAGCAGTACTTC

D: NA
J: TRBJ2-7
V: TRBV19
size: NA
CDR3: CASSMKGQGGLAESYEQYF
DNA: TGTGCCAGTAGTATGAAGGGACAGGGGGGACTAGCGGAGTCCTACGAGCAGTACTTC

D: TRBD1
J: TRBJ1-5
V: TRBV19
size: NA
CDR3: CASSNGGGSNQPQHF
DNA: TGTGCCAGTAGTAACGGAGGGGGCAGCAATCAGCCCCAGCATTTT

D: NA
J: TRBJ2-2
V: TRBV5-1
size: NA
CDR3: CASSLLEGAGSTGELFF
DNA: TGCGCCAGCAGCTTGTTGGAGGGGGCGGGTAGCACCGGGGAGCTGTTTTTT

D: TRBD1
J: TRBJ2-2
V: TRBV5-1
size: NA
CDR3: CASSSRDRGPGELFF
DNA: TGCGCCAGCAGCTCCCGGGACAGGGGCCCCGGGGAGCTGTTTTTT

D: NA
J: TRBJ2-5
V: TRBV7-2
size: NA
CDR3: CASSWGRQETQYF
DNA: TGTGCCAGCAGCTGGGGACGGCAAGAGACCCAGTACTTC

D: NA
J: TRBJ1-2
V: TRBV5-4
size: NA
CDR3: CASSLGQRDYGYTF
DNA: TGTGCCAGCAGCTTGGGCCAGAGAGACTATGGCTACACCTTC

D: NA
J: TRBJ1-1
V: TRBV11-3
size: NA
CDR3: CASSFGGNTEAFF
DNA: TGTGCCAGCAGCTTCGGGGGGAACACTGAAGCTTTCTTT

D: NA
J: TRBJ2-7
V: TRBV27
size: NA
CDR3: CASATTDRPYEQYF
DNA: TGTGCCAGCGCAACTACGGACCGACCCTACGAGCAGTACTTC

D: NA
J: TRBJ2-3
V: TRBV4-3
size: NA
CDR3: CASSQGNSLGTDTQYF
DNA: TGCGCCAGCAGCCAAGGAAACTCCCTGGGCACAGATACGCAGTATTTT

D: TRBD1
J: TRBJ2-7
V: TRBV6-5
size: NA
CDR3: CASSFTGESYEQYF
DNA: TGTGCCAGCAGTTTTACAGGGGAGTCCTACGAGCAGTACTTC